These 3 T cell receptor beta chains were sequenced from one sample in a study of blood T cell repertoires in COVID-19. Repertoires were generated with immunoSEQ multiplex PCR, while TCRdb's copy carries only in-frame clones and drops some. The data contain under 250,000 clones, 82% of them singletons. Sequencing was done on a sample of peripheral blood. These receptors were taken from a woman in her thirties or forties with acute or convalescent COVID-19.

CDR3 amino acids: CASSLEAGLTYEQYF. DNA of the CDR3: TGCGCCAGCAGCTTGGAAGCAGGGCTCACATACGAGCAGTACTTC. This chain connects TRBV5-1 to TRBJ2-7; D might be TRBD1 (5 bases). Germline CDR1 is SGHRS and CDR2 is YFSETQ. The CDR3 totals 15 residues. With 0 bases removed from V and 4 bases from J, the gap between germline ends came to 14 bases.

The rearrangement joins TRBV14 to TRBJ2-5; the D is unclear. This CDR3 comprises 14 residues. The V and J ends lost 4 bases and 0 bases respectively, with 9 bases between them. Per germline, CDR1 SGHDN and CDR2 FVKESK. The CDR3 sequence is CASSPRLYQETQYF. The CDR3 DNA reads TGTGCCAGCAGCCCTAGACTGTACCAAGAGACCCAGTACTTC.

The genes are TRBV7-9 and TRBJ2-4, with 7 bases that match TRBD1. The CDR3 runs 14 residues. CDR1 is SEHNR and CDR2 is FQNEAQ in the germline V gene (reference sequence). Unmatched junction bases numbered 5, after V lost 5 bases and J lost 4 bases. As DNA, the CDR3 is TGTGCCAGCAGCCGACAGGGTGATAAAAACATTCAGTACTTC. It specifies CASSRQGDKNIQYF.